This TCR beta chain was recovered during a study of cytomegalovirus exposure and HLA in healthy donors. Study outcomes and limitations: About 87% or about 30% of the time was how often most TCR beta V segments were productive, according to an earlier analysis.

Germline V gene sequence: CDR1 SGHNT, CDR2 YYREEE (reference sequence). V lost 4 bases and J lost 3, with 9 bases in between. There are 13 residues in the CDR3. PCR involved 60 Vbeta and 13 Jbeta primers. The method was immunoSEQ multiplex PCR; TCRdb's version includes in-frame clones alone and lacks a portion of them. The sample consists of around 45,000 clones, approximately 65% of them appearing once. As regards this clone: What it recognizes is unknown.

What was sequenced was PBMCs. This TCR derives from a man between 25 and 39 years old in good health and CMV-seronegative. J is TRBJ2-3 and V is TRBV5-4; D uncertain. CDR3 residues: CASSQAPTDTQYF. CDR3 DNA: TGTGCCAGCAGCCAAGCGCCGACAGATACGCAGTATTTT.